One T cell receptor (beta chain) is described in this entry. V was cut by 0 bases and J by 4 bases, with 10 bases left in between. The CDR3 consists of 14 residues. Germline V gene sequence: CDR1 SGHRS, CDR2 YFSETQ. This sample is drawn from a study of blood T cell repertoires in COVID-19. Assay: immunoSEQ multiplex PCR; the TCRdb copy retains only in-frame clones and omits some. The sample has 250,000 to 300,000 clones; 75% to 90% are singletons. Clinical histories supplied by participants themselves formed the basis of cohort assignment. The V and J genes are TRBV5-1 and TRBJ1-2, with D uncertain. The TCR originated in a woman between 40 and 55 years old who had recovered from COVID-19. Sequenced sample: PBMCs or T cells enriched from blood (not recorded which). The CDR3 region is CASSLAGNSYGYTF. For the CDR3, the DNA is TGCGCCAGCAGCTTGGCCGGGAACAGCTATGGCTACACCTTC.